The clone carrying this T cell receptor beta chain is medium-sized (0.01 to 0.1%) within its sample. Its antigen remains unknown. These data come from a study of human CD8 memory T cell subsets. Overall study findings and caveats: Of all T cell receptor chains, just the beta chains were sequenced in this study. Greater diversity was suggested by Chao1 estimates for stem-like memory T cells than for precursor exhausted T cells.

The study used negative magnetic separation to enrich total CD8+ T cells. Libraries targeted TCR beta using 5' RACE with UMIs. TCRdb used MiXCR to reprocess the 5' RACE reads, holding one entry per CDR3 protein. The sample lists roughly 8,000 distinct CDR3 sequences; 3.5% to 4.5% were seen once. From germline, CDR1 is SGHAT and CDR2 FQNNGV. V lost 2 bases and J lost 3, with 10 bases in between. CDR3 length: 14 residues. The chain couples TRBV11-2 to TRBJ1-1; D remains ambiguous. This TCR was sampled from a human donor in good health. Sequencing was carried out using CD8+ T cells from PBMCs. Here the CDR3 DNA reads TGTGCCAGCAGCTTAATGCAGGCCCACACTGAAGCTTTCTTT. It specifies CASSLMQAHTEAFF.